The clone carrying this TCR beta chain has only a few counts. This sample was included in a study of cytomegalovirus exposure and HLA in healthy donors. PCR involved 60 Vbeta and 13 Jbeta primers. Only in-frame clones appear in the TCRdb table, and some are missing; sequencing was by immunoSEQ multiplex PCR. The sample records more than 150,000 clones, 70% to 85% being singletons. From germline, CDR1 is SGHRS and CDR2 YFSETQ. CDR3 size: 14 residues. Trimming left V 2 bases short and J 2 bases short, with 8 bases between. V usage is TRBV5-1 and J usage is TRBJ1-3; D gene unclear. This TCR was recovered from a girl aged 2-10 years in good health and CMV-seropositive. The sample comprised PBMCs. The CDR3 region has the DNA TGCGCCAGCAGCTTCGGGGATACTGGAAACACCATATATTTT. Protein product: CASSFGDTGNTIYF. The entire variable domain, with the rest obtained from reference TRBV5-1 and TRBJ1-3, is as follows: KAGVTQTPRYLIKTRGQQVTLSCSPISGHRSVSWYQQTPGQGLQFLFEYFSETQRNKGNFPGRFSGRQFSNSRSEMNVSTLELGDSALYLCASSFGDTGNTIYFGEGSWLTVV.